This TCR beta chain derives from a study of blood T cell repertoires in COVID-19. Germline CDR1 reads KGHSH; CDR2 reads LQKENI. Trimming stripped 5 bases from V and 3 bases from J, with 20 bases between. This CDR3 has 16 residues. The table came from immunoSEQ multiplex PCR; TCRdb's copy has only in-frame clones and leaves some out. The sample includes about 380,000 clones, more than 70% of them seen just once. Participants, about 18 to 90 years old, spanned 25 or so US areas. This chain uses TRBV18 with TRBJ2-7; no clear D. The sequenced material came from PBMCs or T cells enriched from blood (not recorded which). The origin of this receptor is a woman aged 18-29 years who had recovered from COVID-19. CDR3 sequence reads: CASSGITEDVGYEQYF. The CDR3 DNA reads TGTGCCAGCTCAGGAATTACAGAAGACGTGGGCTACGAGCAGTACTTC.